Detailed here is one TCR beta chain. The data are from a study of HIV-infected patients and healthy controls. Via MiXCR, TCRdb re-called the 5' RACE reads, giving one row per CDR3 protein. This sample has around 67,000 distinct CDR3 sequences, with 15% to 20% found just once. The sequenced sample was CD4+ T cells from blood. The origin of this receptor is a human donor in good health.

CDR3 loop: CSASTGPSYEQYF. The CDR3 DNA is TGCAGTGCTAGTACCGGGCCTAGCTACGAGCAGTACTTC. The J gene is TRBJ2-7, the V gene TRBV20-1; unclear D gene. The CDR3 is 13 amino acids. Germline V gene sequence: CDR1 DFQATT, CDR2 SNEGSKA (reference sequence). V was shortened by 3 bases and J by 3 bases, with 12 bases between the two germline ends.